This T cell receptor beta chain was obtained from a study of T cells after yellow fever vaccination. Concerning this clonotype itself: Its antigen is unknown.

Template-switching 5'RACE yielded the TCR cDNA; a universal primer site and UMIs were added in the process. TCRdb called the 5' RACE reads again in MiXCR, with one record for every CDR3 protein. The sample consists of hundreds of thousands of distinct CDR3 sequences, 8.7% of them appearing once. Study findings and constraints: FACS-sorted repertoires could contain abundant clonotypes contaminating from the bulk population. A weaker but faster secondary response was observed, peaking on day 5 versus 15.

Sequences were derived from PBMCs, sampled on the day of the first yellow fever vaccination. The clonotype originates from a man between 18 and 29 years old who received the YFV17D yellow fever vaccine.

The CDR3 is CASSSYRDRTYGYTF. The CDR3 nucleotides read TGTGCCAGCAGCTCCTACCGGGACAGGACGTATGGCTACACCTTC. This chain connects TRBV7-9 to TRBJ1-2; TRBD1 matches 8 bases. V was clipped by 4 bases and J by 5 bases; unmatched bases: 9. CDR1 SEHNR and CDR2 FQNEAQ come from the germline V gene (reference sequence). The CDR3 has 15 amino acids.